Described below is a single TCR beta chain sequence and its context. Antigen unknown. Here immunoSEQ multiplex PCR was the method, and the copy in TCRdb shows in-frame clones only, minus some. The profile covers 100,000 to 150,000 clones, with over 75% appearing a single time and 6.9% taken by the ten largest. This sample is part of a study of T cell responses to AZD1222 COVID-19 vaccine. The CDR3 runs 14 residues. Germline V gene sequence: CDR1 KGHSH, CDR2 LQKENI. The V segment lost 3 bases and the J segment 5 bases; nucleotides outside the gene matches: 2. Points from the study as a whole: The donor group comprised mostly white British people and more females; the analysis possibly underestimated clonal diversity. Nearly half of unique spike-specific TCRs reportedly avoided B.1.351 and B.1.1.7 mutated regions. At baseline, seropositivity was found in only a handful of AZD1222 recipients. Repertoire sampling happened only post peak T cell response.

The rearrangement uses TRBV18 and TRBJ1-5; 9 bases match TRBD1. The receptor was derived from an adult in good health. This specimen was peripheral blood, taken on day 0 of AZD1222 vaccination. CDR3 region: CASSPGQGHQPQHF. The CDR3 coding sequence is TGTGCCAGCTCACCGGGACAGGGACATCAGCCCCAGCATTTT.